Each of the 19 T cell receptor beta chains below was sequenced from the same sample in a study of blood T cell repertoires in COVID-19 (dated by TCRdb to about 2020). Library method: the immunoSEQ multiplex PCR assay. Entries here come from immuneACCESS through TCRdb and include only in-frame sequences with V and J called. Some clones fail to appear in such tables; in the studies checked, an unresolved V gene covers under half of the shortfall, and the cause of the remainder is unknown. Recorded for this sample are more than 12,000 clones; roughly 90% of them occurred a single time. The top ten clones comprise roughly 2.8% of the sample. Sequenced: peripheral blood. The receptors shown here come from a human donor in a cohort sampled during active COVID-19.

This clone was detected only once. The rearrangement uses TRBV11-3 and TRBJ1-1; D gene uncertain. In germline, CDR1 is SGHNT, CDR2 YENEEA. V lost 0 bases and J lost 6, with 8 bases in between. This CDR3 has 13 residues. CDR3 nucleotides: TGTGCCAGCAGCTTAGATCCTATGGCTGAAGCTTTCTTT. Translation: CASSLDPMAEAFF.

The gene calls are TRBV3-1 (or the pseudogene TRBV3-2) and TRBJ2-1; 10 bases match TRBD2. Germline CDR1 reads LGHDT; CDR2 reads YNNKEL (reference sequence). This CDR3 contains 15 residues. V was clipped by 8 bases and J by 2 bases; unmatched bases: 6. The chain's CDR3 is CASGPLAGAYNEQFF. As DNA, the CDR3 is TGTGCCAGCGGGCCCCTAGCGGGGGCCTACAATGAGCAGTTCTTC.

Comments on this clone: Relative to the germline gene, one junction end is altered; a read error may explain this. The chain combines TRBV10-3 with TRBJ1-1; 7 bases agree with TRBD1. CDR3 length equals 14 residues. Germline-derived CDR1 and CDR2 are ENHRY and SYGVKD. Here the CDR3 DNA reads TGTGCCATCAGGGACGGACAGGCGAACATTGAAGCTTTCTTT. It translates to CAIRDGQANIEAFF.

The V gene is TRBV18, the J gene TRBJ2-3, with 7 bases aligning to TRBD1. The CDR3 runs to 14 residues. CDR1 is KGHSH and CDR2 is LQKENI in the germline V gene. V trimming: 4 bases; J trimming: 5 bases; junction bases outside the gene matches: 6. The chain's CDR3 is CASSQNTGEDTQYF. The CDR3 coding sequence is TGTGCCAGCTCACAAAACACAGGGGAAGATACGCAGTATTTT.

The chain links TRBV27 to TRBJ1-3, with D unclear. V gave up 4 bases and J gave up 4 bases, with 2 bases separating them. There are 11 residues in the CDR3. Looked up from germline, CDR1 is MNHEY and CDR2 is SMNVEV (reference sequence). The DNA of the CDR3 is TGTGCCAGCAGTTCAGGAAACACCATATATTTT. This codes for CASSSGNTIYF.

This clone has just a few counts. The V and J genes are TRBV6-1 and TRBJ1-2; TRBD1 is a possible D gene (6 bases). Deletions cut 0 bases from V and 8 bases from J, with 13 bases between. The CDR3 has 14 amino acids. Germline CDR1 and CDR2: MNHNS and SASEGT. In nucleotides, the CDR3 is TGTGCCAGCAGTGAAGCGAAAGGGGGTAGGGGCTACACCTTC. Encoded protein: CASSEAKGGRGYTF.

The chain links TRBV3-1 (or the pseudogene TRBV3-2) to TRBJ2-7; a possible D gene is TRBD1 (6 bases). This CDR3 region has 14 residues. CDR1 is LGHDT and CDR2 is YNNKEL in the germline V gene (reference sequence). V lost 4 bases to trimming and J lost 5 bases, with 15 bases between them. CDR3 sequence: CASSPRRQGNEQYF. CDR3 sequence (DNA): TGTGCCAGCAGCCCCCGTCGGCAGGGGAACGAGCAGTACTTC.

This clone was picked up a small number of times. J is TRBJ2-5 and V is TRBV12-5; D might be TRBD2 (5 bases). V shed 5 bases and J shed 0 bases, with 13 bases lying between them. The V gene's germline CDR1 is LGHNT and CDR2 FRNRAP. CDR3 length: 15 residues. The CDR3 sequence: CASGGSGLYQETQYF. The CDR3, as DNA: TGTGCTAGTGGTGGGTCGGGGTTGTACCAAGAGACCCAGTACTTC.

The genes are TRBV16 and TRBJ1-1; tentative D call: TRBD1 (6 bases). V was pared by 1 base and J by 8 bases, with 8 bases between. The CDR3 runs 12 residues. Germline V gives CDR1 KGHSY, CDR2 FQNENV. The CDR3 nucleotides are TGTGCCAGCAGCCAATGGGGGCCGGAAGCTTTCTTT. This encodes CASSQWGPEAFF.

V gene TRBV25-1 combines with J gene TRBJ1-5; 11 bases are a match to TRBD1. The CDR3 is made up of 13 amino acids. V lost 4 bases, J lost 15 bases, and 8 bases stayed unmatched. Germline-derived CDR1 and CDR2 are MGHDK and SYGVNS. The CDR3 sequence is CASSAGQGAARHF. As DNA, the CDR3 is TGTGCCAGCAGTGCAGGACAGGGGGCCGCACGGCATTTT.

The rearrangement uses TRBV4-2 and TRBJ1-3; D is possibly TRBD1 (5 bases). The germline gives CDR1 LGHNA, CDR2 YNFKEQ. The CDR3 is 17 residues long. V was clipped by 0 bases and J by 0 bases, with 12 bases between them. The CDR3 DNA reads as TGTGCCAGCAGCCAAGAGGGCCCAGGGTACTCTGGAAACACCATATATTTT. As protein: CASSQEGPGYSGNTIYF.

The V gene is TRBV4-2, the J gene TRBJ2-7; TRBD1 matches at 9 bases. The length of the CDR3 is 17 residues. Trimming at V came to 0 bases and at J to 6 bases, leaving 12 bases not matched to a gene. Germline V gives CDR1 LGHNA, CDR2 YNFKEQ. The CDR3 region has the DNA TGTGCCAGCAGCCAAGAGGAAACCGGGACAGGGACCCCCGAGCAGTACTTC. Translation gives CASSQEETGTGTPEQYF.

The chain carries TRBV5-1 and TRBJ2-3; 8 nucleotides match TRBD2. Germline-derived CDR1 and CDR2 are SGHRS and YFSETQ. Trimming took 4 bases from V and 4 from J; bases not matched to a gene: 8. CDR3 length: 15 residues. CDR3 in amino acids: CASSRAGEPPDTQYF. The CDR3 DNA follows: TGCGCCAGCAGCCGAGCGGGGGAGCCTCCAGATACGCAGTATTTT.

The rearrangement links TRBV6-5 to TRBJ1-1, with TRBD1 as a possible D gene (6 bases). Germline assignment: CDR1 MNHEY and CDR2 SVGAGI. This CDR3 has 14 amino acids. The V end was cut by 7 bases, the J end by 0 bases, with 12 bases between. As DNA, the CDR3 is TGTGCCAGCACCCCGGACAGATTGAACACTGAAGCTTTCTTT. Protein: CASTPDRLNTEAFF.

The gene calls are TRBV2 and TRBJ2-5, with 8 bases lining up with TRBD2. Germline lookup yields CDR1 SNHLY and CDR2 FYNNEI. The CDR3 covers 14 residues. V was clipped by 3 bases and J by 4 bases; unmatched bases: 4. The CDR3 region is CASSENGRGETQYF. The CDR3 region has the DNA TGTGCCAGCAGTGAGAACGGGAGGGGAGAGACCCAGTACTTC.

The chain links TRBV6-1 to TRBJ1-5, with D unclear. CDR3 length: 14 amino acids. Trimming cost V 0 bases and J 4 bases, with 7 bases left between them. Germline V CDR1 and CDR2: MNHNS, SASEGT. The CDR3 sequence is CASSEALRNQPQHF. For the CDR3, the DNA is TGTGCCAGCAGTGAAGCGCTGCGGAATCAGCCCCAGCATTTT.

This clone was seen a single time. The J gene is TRBJ2-7, the V gene TRBV6-1; TRBD1 might be the D (6 bases). The CDR3 sequence is 13 residues long. Germline CDR1 is MNHNS and CDR2 is SASEGT. The ends were cut back, 2 bases at V and 2 bases at J, with 7 bases in the middle. The chain's CDR3 is CASSERTAYEQYF. CDR3 DNA sequence: TGTGCCAGCAGTGAAAGGACAGCCTACGAGCAGTACTTC.

The rearrangement links TRBV10-3 to TRBJ1-3, with a weak D call TRBD1 (5 bases). Germline CDR1 is ENHRY and CDR2 is SYGVKD. CDR3 size: 12 residues. CDR3 region: CAAGGSGNTIYF. In DNA, the CDR3 is TGTGCGGCGGGGGGCTCTGGAAACACCATATATTTT.

The V gene is TRBV27, the J gene TRBJ1-6; 9 bases are a match to TRBD1. With V trimmed by 3 bases and J by 10 bases, 7 bases remained unmatched. Germline CDR1 is MNHEY and CDR2 is SMNVEV (reference sequence). The CDR3 loop spans 15 amino acids. The CDR3 loop reads CASSFTGGLRSPLHF. In nucleotides, the CDR3 is TGTGCCAGCAGTTTCACAGGGGGCTTACGGTCACCCCTCCACTTT.